The 28 T cell receptor beta chains in this list originate from one sample, sequenced in a study of cytomegalovirus exposure and HLA in healthy donors. Produced via immunoSEQ multiplex PCR; TCRdb's table is partial and in-frame only. The data contain over 60,000 clones, roughly 95% of them singletons. The sequenced sample was PBMCs. The receptor source for this set is a man aged 18 to 29 in good health and CMV-seronegative.

The V and J genes are TRBV29-1 and TRBJ2-2; a weak D match, TRBD1 (5 bases). Between the trimmed V and J ends, which lost 4 bases and 3 bases, there was a span of 12 bases. The CDR3 extends over 14 amino acids. Germline values: CDR1 SQVTM, CDR2 ANQGSEA. CDR3 sequence reads: CSVGRQGDTGELFF. The CDR3 DNA is TGCAGCGTTGGTCGTCAGGGTGACACCGGGGAGCTGTTTTTT.

The rearrangement uses TRBV4-2 and TRBJ2-7; 9 nucleotides match TRBD1. Germline-derived CDR1 and CDR2 are LGHNA and YNFKEQ. V lost 4 bases and J lost 4; bases outside the gene matches: 8. There are 15 residues in the CDR3. The CDR3 bases are TGTGCCAGCAGCCCCCGGGACAGGGCCTCTTACGAGCAGTACTTC. Residues: CASSPRDRASYEQYF.

The rearrangement links TRBV30 to TRBJ1-1, with D maybe TRBD1 (5 bases). Germline CDR1 GTSNPN, CDR2 SVGIG (reference sequence). This CDR3 has 16 amino acids. Between the trimmed V and J ends, which lost 2 bases and 1 base, there was a span of 17 bases. CDR3 amino acids: CAWSRGLLLGNTEAFF. DNA for the CDR3: TGTGCCTGGAGTAGGGGACTTCTCCTCGGGAACACTGAAGCTTTCTTT.

The J gene is TRBJ1-5, the V gene TRBV7-2, with 7 bases matching TRBD1. Germline V gene sequence: CDR1 SGHTA, CDR2 FQGNSA. With 5 bases clipped from V and 6 bases from J, the junction kept 4 bases outside the gene matches. The length of the CDR3 is 13 residues. Written as DNA, the CDR3 is TGTGCCAGCAGCCAAGGGGGCCGTCAGCCCCAGCATTTT. Translating it yields CASSQGGRQPQHF.

The chain recombines TRBV2 with TRBJ1-4, with D maybe TRBD1 (6 bases). The V end was cut by 8 bases, the J end by 8 bases, with 18 bases between. CDR1 is SNHLY, CDR2 FYNNEI, per germline. The CDR3 totals 14 residues. The CDR3 loop is CASRSQGIDEKLFF. Here the CDR3 DNA reads TGTGCCAGCCGATCACAGGGAATAGACGAAAAACTGTTTTTT. The full variable domain, its missing parts supplied by reference TRBV2 and TRBJ1-4, is EPEVTQTPSHQVTQMGQEVILRCVPISNHLYFYWYRQILGQKVEFLVSFYNNEISEKSEIFDDQFSVERPDGSNFTLKIRSTKLEDSAMYFCASRSQGIDEKLFFGSGTQLSVL.

The CDR3 is CASSFIIQGLGTEAFF. In DNA, the CDR3 is TGTGCCAGCAGCTTCATAATACAGGGTTTGGGCACTGAAGCTTTCTTT. The chain links TRBV5-6 to TRBJ1-1, with a weak D call TRBD1 (6 bases). V was shortened by 2 bases and J by 4 bases, with 18 bases between the two germline ends. CDR1 is SGHDT and CDR2 is YYEEEE in the germline V gene. This CDR3 comprises 16 residues.

J is TRBJ2-1 and V is TRBV27, with TRBD1 identical over 9 bases. Germline V lookup: CDR1 MNHEY, CDR2 SMNVEV (reference sequence). This CDR3 spans 15 amino acids. The V segment lost 5 bases and the J segment 7 bases; nucleotides outside the gene matches: 9. CDR3 loop: CASSPTGTGINEQFF. The CDR3 DNA reads TGTGCCAGCAGTCCCACCGGGACAGGGATAAATGAGCAGTTCTTC.

In this sample, this clone turned up once. This chain joins TRBV5-5 and TRBJ1-1; weak D call: TRBD1 (5 bases). Germline loops: CDR1 SGHKS, CDR2 YYEKEE (reference sequence). The CDR3 is made up of 13 amino acids. V gave up 3 bases and J gave up 4 bases, with 10 bases separating them. For the CDR3, the DNA is TGTGCCAGCAGCTGGGGGACTTTCACTGAAGCTTTCTTT. This sequence encodes CASSWGTFTEAFF.

Here the CDR3 reads CASSPRTGSGNTIYF. In DNA, the CDR3 is TGTGCCAGTAGTCCACGGACAGGTTCTGGAAACACCATATATTTT. The chain has TRBV19 and TRBJ1-3, with TRBD1 matching over 7 bases. Germline CDR1 LNHDA, CDR2 SQIVND (reference sequence). J gave up 1 base and V 5 bases, and 5 bases lay outside the gene matches. The CDR3 length is 15 residues.

The chain is built from TRBV18 and TRBJ1-5; D gene ambiguous. The CDR3 has 14 amino acids. Germline V gives CDR1 KGHSH, CDR2 LQKENI. V lost 3 bases, J lost 0 bases, and 6 bases lay in between. The chain's CDR3 is CASSPRNSNQPQHF. DNA for the CDR3: TGTGCCAGCTCACCGCGTAATAGCAATCAGCCCCAGCATTTT.

The chain uses TRBV9 and TRBJ2-1, with 10 bases fitting TRBD2. From germline, CDR1 is SGDLS and CDR2 YYNGEE. CDR3 length: 16 residues. V shed 2 bases and J 5 bases; nucleotides not matched to a gene: 7. CDR3 loop: CASSVSSGGANNEQFF. The CDR3 DNA is TGTGCCAGCAGCGTCTCAAGCGGGGGGGCCAACAATGAGCAGTTCTTC.

The gene calls are TRBV10-3 and TRBJ2-3, with D perhaps TRBD2 (5 bases). CDR1 is ENHRY, CDR2 SYGVKD, per germline. The CDR3 has 14 amino acids. V lost 8 bases and J 0 bases, leaving 12 bases between the germline ends. The CDR3 loop reads CAIRKDSSTDTQYF. The DNA for the CDR3 is TGTGCCATCCGGAAGGACTCTAGCACAGATACGCAGTATTTT.

V is TRBV29-1 and J is TRBJ1-2; TRBD1 matches at 8 bases. Germline CDR1 is SQVTM and CDR2 is ANQGSEA. This CDR3 is 14 amino acids long. Trimming cost V 5 bases and J 6 bases; bases outside gene matches: 11. For the CDR3, the DNA is TGCAGCGTTCTACAGGGGGAGCAATCTAATGGCTACACCTTC. Protein sequence: CSVLQGEQSNGYTF.

V and J are TRBV19 and TRBJ1-5, with 9 bases identical to TRBD1. The CDR3 runs to 19 residues. Germline V lookup: CDR1 LNHDA, CDR2 SQIVND (reference sequence). V lost 3 bases, J lost 0 bases, and 12 bases stayed unmatched. CDR3: CASSMRSTGGLNSNQPQHF. Written as DNA, the CDR3 is TGTGCCAGTAGTATGCGGTCGACAGGGGGTCTGAATAGCAATCAGCCCCAGCATTTT.

The rearrangement uses TRBV4-2 and TRBJ1-6; no clear D gene. This CDR3 comprises 15 residues. The germline V gene encodes CDR1 LGHNA and CDR2 YNFKEQ. Trimming shortened V by 0 bases and J by 10 bases, and 13 bases separated the two germline ends. The CDR3 reads CASSQDGSAKSPLHF. The CDR3 nucleotides read TGTGCCAGCAGCCAAGATGGCAGCGCTAAGTCACCCCTCCACTTT.

V and J are TRBV9 and TRBJ2-3; the D gene is possibly TRBD2 (5 bases). The germline V gene has CDR1 SGDLS and CDR2 YYNGEE. This CDR3 comprises 15 residues. Between the trimmed V and J ends, which lost 2 bases and 2 bases, there was a span of 12 bases. CDR3 sequence (DNA): TGTGCCAGCAGCGTTCCAGCGGACCTCACAGATACGCAGTATTTT. Translated: CASSVPADLTDTQYF.

In this sample, this clone turned up once. The chain has TRBV6-1 and TRBJ2-3; D may be TRBD2 (6 bases). Trimming left V 4 bases short and J 0 bases short, with 20 bases between. The CDR3 sequence is 18 residues long. CDR1 is MNHNS, CDR2 SASEGT, per germline. CDR3 bases: TGTGCCAGCAGTGTCCCGGGACTCCCACCGCTAAGCACAGATACGCAGTATTTT. Encoded protein: CASSVPGLPPLSTDTQYF.

The chain carries TRBV28 and TRBJ2-7; TRBD1 might be the D (6 bases). The germline gives CDR1 MDHEN, CDR2 SYDVKM. The CDR3 extends over 13 amino acids. V was clipped by 2 bases and J by 5 bases, with 10 bases between them. The CDR3 DNA is TGTGCCAGCAGTTTAAACAGGGACAACGAGCAGTACTTC. It specifies CASSLNRDNEQYF. Based on the CDR3 plus reference TRBV28 and TRBJ2-7, the full variable domain is DVKVTQSSRYLVKRTGEKVFLECVQDMDHENMFWYRQDPGLGLRLIYFSYDVKMKEKGDIPEGYSVSREKKERFSLILESASTNQTSMYLCASSLNRDNEQYFGPGTRLTVT.

The table lists this clone with a count of one. The chain combines TRBV19 with TRBJ2-3; 9 positions match TRBD1. Germline V CDR1 and CDR2: LNHDA, SQIVND (reference sequence). This CDR3 comprises 14 residues. Unmatched junction bases numbered 2, after V lost 1 base and J lost 6 bases. As DNA, the CDR3 is TGTGCCAGTAGTATAGGACAGGGGGTGGATACGCAGTATTTT. This sequence encodes CASSIGQGVDTQYF.

The chain combines TRBV19 with TRBJ2-7; TRBD1 matches at 7 bases. The germline gives CDR1 LNHDA, CDR2 SQIVND (reference sequence). The CDR3 length is 15 residues. The trim removed 5 bases at V and 3 bases at J, leaving 10 bases unmatched. CDR3 residues: CASSPPKGAIYEQYF. CDR3 coding DNA: TGTGCCAGTAGTCCCCCCAAGGGGGCGATCTACGAGCAGTACTTC.

This CDR3 is CASSPDLEEEQYF. The CDR3 nucleotides read TGTGCCAGTAGTCCAGACCTCGAGGAAGAGCAGTACTTC. The chain has TRBV19 and TRBJ2-7; D gene unclear. V lost 5 bases, J lost 7 bases, and 15 bases lay in between. This CDR3 is 13 amino acids long. The germline CDR1 and CDR2 sequences are LNHDA and SQIVND (reference sequence).

The V and J genes are TRBV7-2 and TRBJ2-5; 9 positions match TRBD2. V lost 1 base, J lost 1 base, and 4 bases stayed unmatched. Germline V gene data show CDR1 as SGHTA and CDR2 as FQGNSA. The CDR3 contains 16 residues. The CDR3, as DNA: TGTGCCAGCAGCTTAGTTAGCGGGGGCTCCCAAGAGACCCAGTACTTC. Translating it yields CASSLVSGGSQETQYF.

The CDR3 region is CASSIAGRAFSGANVLTF. The CDR3 nucleotides read TGTGCCAGTAGTATAGCAGGCAGGGCCTTCTCTGGGGCCAACGTCCTGACTTTC. The chain combines TRBV19 with TRBJ2-6; perhaps TRBD1 as D (5 bases). V lost 1 base and J lost 0, with 13 bases in between. CDR1 and CDR2 (germline): LNHDA, SQIVND (reference sequence). The CDR3 contains 18 residues.

V gene TRBV2 combines with J gene TRBJ1-5; TRBD1 is a possible D gene (6 bases). Trimming pared 5 bases from V and 5 bases from J, leaving 10 bases between. CDR1 and CDR2 from the germline V gene are SNHLY and FYNNEI. This CDR3 is built from 13 residues. Here the CDR3 DNA reads TGTGCCAGCAGTTCACAGGGTGATCAGCCCCAGCATTTT. It is translated as CASSSQGDQPQHF. Looking up the rest from reference TRBV2 and TRBJ1-5 gives the full variable domain: EPEVTQTPSHQVTQMGQEVILRCVPISNHLYFYWYRQILGQKVEFLVSFYNNEISEKSEIFDDQFSVERPDGSNFTLKIRSTKLEDSAMYFCASSSQGDQPQHFGDGTRLSIL.

CDR3 coding DNA: TGTGCCAGCAGCTTGGCCGGGACAGACTACGAGCAGTACTTC. As protein: CASSLAGTDYEQYF. J is TRBJ2-7 and V is TRBV7-2; 7 positions agree with TRBD1. The J segment lost 3 bases and the V segment lost 3 bases, leaving 5 bases of the junction unmatched. This CDR3 region has 14 residues. Germline CDR1 is SGHTA and CDR2 is FQGNSA. Supplemented by reference TRBV7-2 and TRBJ2-7, the full variable domain reads GAGVSQSPSNKVTEKGKDVELRCDPISGHTALYWYRQSLGQGLEFLIYFQGNSAPDKSGLPSDRFSAERTGGSVSTLTIQRTQQEDSAVYLCASSLAGTDYEQYFGPGTRLTVT.

The V gene is TRBV10-3, the J gene TRBJ1-1; no clear D gene. The germline V and J ends were trimmed by 3 bases and 0 bases, with 11 bases remaining between them. Germline values: CDR1 ENHRY, CDR2 SYGVKD. The CDR3 is 15 amino acids. CDR3 residues: CAISEGGSMNTEAFF. CDR3 nucleotide sequence: TGTGCCATCAGTGAAGGCGGAAGTATGAACACTGAAGCTTTCTTT.

J is TRBJ1-4 and V is TRBV28, with D unresolved. Trimming shortened V by 7 bases and J by 5 bases, and 8 bases separated the two germline ends. CDR1 MDHEN and CDR2 SYDVKM come from the germline V gene. The CDR3 consists of 12 residues. The CDR3 reads CASNRINEKLFF. The CDR3 bases are TGTGCCAGCAATAGAATAAATGAAAAACTGTTTTTT. Together with reference TRBV28 and TRBJ1-4, the CDR3 gives the full variable domain: DVKVTQSSRYLVKRTGEKVFLECVQDMDHENMFWYRQDPGLGLRLIYFSYDVKMKEKGDIPEGYSVSREKKERFSLILESASTNQTSMYLCASNRINEKLFFGSGTQLSVL.

This clone was counted a single time. The chain combines TRBV18 with TRBJ1-2, with TRBD1 matching 8 bases. V was clipped by 5 bases and J by 10 bases; unmatched bases: 12. The CDR3 is 14 residues long. Germline V gene data show CDR1 as KGHSH and CDR2 as LQKENI. This CDR3 is CASSRAQGAEDYTF. CDR3 in DNA: TGTGCCAGCTCAAGGGCCCAGGGGGCAGAGGACTACACCTTC.